This T cell receptor (beta chain) is drawn from a study of cytomegalovirus exposure and HLA in healthy donors. The PCR made use of 60 Vbeta and 13 Jbeta primers. Clones were read by immunoSEQ multiplex PCR, and TCRdb kept only the in-frame ones, dropping some. The sample records roughly 200,000 clones, around 80% being singletons. The length of the CDR3 is 17 residues. Germline CDR1 and CDR2: KGHSH and LQKENI. Trimming removed 2 bases from V and 4 bases from J; junction bases left unmatched: 3. Sequencing was done on a sample of PBMCs. The clonotype comes from a woman aged 55-70 years in good health and CMV-seropositive. The gene calls are TRBV18 and TRBJ2-1, with TRBD2 matching 15 bases. CDR3 sequence: CASSPRTSGGGYNEQFF. The CDR3 coding sequence is TGTGCCAGCTCACCAAGGACTAGCGGGGGGGGTTACAATGAGCAGTTCTTC.